The T cell receptor beta chain under discussion was sequenced for a study of HIV-infected patients and healthy controls. The study's findings and limits: In healthy controls, MAIT alpha CDR3s were common; in HIV+ repertoires, severely depleted. HLA types of the donors remained undetermined. Eight alpha and eight beta V genes differed significantly in mean usage between HIV-infected patients and controls. Compared with healthy controls, HIV-infected patients showed less CDR3 sharing between individuals.

No cell fractionation was done, so the repertoire covers all unsorted peripheral blood T cells. cDNA was made from 400 to 500 ng RNA using alpha and beta constant primers. Separate chain-specific third strand synthesis with multiplexing indices produced the alpha and beta libraries. In TCRdb, the 5' RACE reads were re-called with MiXCR into one record per CDR3 protein. The sample has some 15,000 distinct CDR3 sequences; roughly 7.5% are singletons. This clonotype is classed as medium-sized. Its matching antigen is unknown. The sequence derives from an adult in good health. Sequencing input: blood.

The CDR3 reads CASSQRPGLAGGPLNEQFF. The CDR3 nucleotides read TGTGCCAGCAGCCAACGCCCGGGACTAGCGGGAGGGCCGTTGAATGAGCAGTTCTTC. This chain links TRBV14 with TRBJ2-1, with 16 nucleotides matching TRBD2. The CDR3 has 19 amino acids. Germline V CDR1 and CDR2: SGHDN, FVKESK. V trimming: 2 bases; J trimming: 7 bases; junction bases outside the gene matches: 11.